The T cell receptor beta chain under discussion was sequenced for a study of blood T cell repertoires in COVID-19. Germline lookup yields CDR1 LGHDT and CDR2 YNNKEL (reference sequence). V was clipped by 3 bases and J by 4 bases, with 9 bases between them. This CDR3 spans 14 amino acids. TCRdb's table, derived via immunoSEQ multiplex PCR, lists solely in-frame clones and lacks some. The table records about 47,000 clones, approximately 89% of them present only once. The genes are TRBV3-1 (or the pseudogene TRBV3-2) and TRBJ2-2; TRBD2 is a possible D gene (6 bases). Sequenced input: peripheral blood. The sequence derives from an elderly man with active or convalescent COVID-19. The CDR3 DNA follows: TGTGCCAGCAGCCAGAATAGCGGCACCGGGGAGCTGTTTTTT. This translates into CASSQNSGTGELFF.